The source of this T cell receptor beta chain is a study of blood T cells in healthy people across ages. Per sample, a minimum of 6.5 million PBMCs were isolated. Germline CDR1 SGHDN, CDR2 FVKESK. The CDR3 has 16 residues. To note about this clonotype: At one boundary the junction diverges from the germline segment, which might be a read error.

Together with a sample-barcoded 5' primer, a J-beta primer mix was included in a second PCR lasting roughly 6 to 12 cycles. One entry per CDR3 protein, called by TCRdb with MiXCR from the 5' RACE reads. The sample lists about 930,000 distinct CDR3 sequences; under 35% were seen once. The same data also contributed to another study, on T cells of mothers and their children. From that study: Each donor was one of three healthy Caucasian mothers or one of their six children. Reads recorded for TCR beta CDR3 numbered over 8 million per mother and about 3 million per child. Thymic selection shapes TCR recombination output similarly in related and unrelated pairs.

The receptor's source is a middle-aged woman in good health. The chain recombines TRBV14 with TRBJ1-4; unclear D gene. Sequencing was done on a sample of blood. CDR3 region: CAGSHLDGGVNEKLFF. In DNA, the CDR3 is TGTGCCGGCAGCCACCTAGACGGCGGAGTAAATGAAAAACTGTTTTTT.